This is a list of T cell receptor beta chains from one sample in a study of CD8 T cells in Susac syndrome. TCRdb re-called the immunoSEQ multiplex PCR reads with MiXCR, one entry per CDR3 protein. The profile shows 150,000 to 200,000 distinct CDR3 sequences, 85% to 95% of them singletons. Specimen: CD4+ T cells from PBMCs. These receptors were obtained from a human donor in good health. Both conserved end residues are part of each CDR3. The D gene is left open where the match is weak. Expanded clones are given a class, and other clones once, few, many or no size at all.

>.|.|TRBV4-2|TRBJ2-2
CASRQQVNTGELFF
TGTGCCAGCAGACAACAGGTTAACACCGGGGAGCTGTTTTTT
>.|.|TRBV6-1|TRBJ2-6
CGWSKRSVSGANVLTF
TGTGGCTGGAGCAAGCGTTCAGTCTCTGGGGCCAACGTCCTGACTTTC
>.|.|TRBV18|TRBJ2-3
CASSPRRGGDTQYF
TGTGCCAGCTCACCGAGGAGGGGCGGCGATACGCAGTATTTT
>.|.|TRBV5-1|TRBJ1-2
CASSTDGNYGYTF
TGCGCCAGCAGCACGGACGGGAACTATGGCTACACCTTC
>TRBD1|.|TRBV12-5|TRBJ2-7
CASGPPDRGPDF
TGTGCTAGTGGCCCACCCGACAGGGGTCCGGACTTC
>TRBD1|.|TRBV20-1|TRBJ2-5
CSAWDSQETQYF
TGCAGTGCTTGGGACAGCCAAGAGACCCAGTACTTC
>TRBD1|.|TRBV7-2|TRBJ2-1
CASSLGQYHNEQFF
TGTGCCAGCAGCTTGGGACAGTACCACAATGAGCAGTTCTTC
>.|.|TRBV2|TRBJ1-2
CASNSSPYGYTF
TGTGCCAGCAACAGCAGTCCCTATGGCTACACCTTC
>TRBD1|.|TRBV29-1|TRBJ1-1
CSVARTGGNAEAFF
TGCAGCGTTGCAAGAACAGGGGGGAACGCTGAAGCTTTCTTT
>TRBD1|.|TRBV18|TRBJ2-7
CASSPDRASGEQYF
TGTGCCAGCTCCCCGGACAGGGCATCTGGGGAGCAGTACTTC
>TRBD1|.|TRBV5-1|TRBJ1-1
CASSRIDRGTEAFF
TGCGCCAGCAGCCGAATCGACAGGGGGACTGAAGCTTTCTTT
>TRBD2|once|TRBV20-1|TRBJ2-1
CSANVTSGGAGEQFF
TGCAGTGCTAATGTAACTAGCGGGGGGGCAGGGGAGCAGTTCTTC
>.|once|TRBV7-8|TRBJ1-5
CASSLASRGADQPQHF
TGTGCCAGCAGCTTAGCGTCCCGAGGCGCGGATCAGCCCCAGCATTTT
>.|.|TRBV24-1|TRBJ2-2
CATSGGTGELFF
TGTGCCACCAGTGGGGGGACCGGGGAGCTGTTTTTT
>.|.|TRBV29-1|TRBJ2-1
CSVTGTDNYNEQFF
TGCAGCGTTACCGGGACCGACAACTACAATGAGCAGTTCTTC
>TRBD1|once|TRBV6-1|TRBJ1-5
CASRNGQGLNQPQHF
TGTGCCAGCAGAAACGGACAGGGCCTCAATCAGCCCCAGCATTTT
>.|.|TRBV7-6|TRBJ2-7
CASSLVGPPQYF
TGTGCCAGCAGCTTAGTGGGTCCCCCGCAGTACTTC
>.|.|TRBV12-3/TRBV12-4|TRBJ1-2
CASSSLPGYTF
TGTGCCAGCAGTTCACTTCCAGGCTACACCTTC
>.|.|TRBV24-1|TRBJ2-2
CATSLNTGELFF
TGTGCCACCTCCTTAAACACCGGGGAGCTGTTTTTT
>.|.|TRBV12-3/TRBV12-4|TRBJ2-1
CASRTGRPYNEQFF
TGTGCCAGCAGGACAGGGAGGCCATACAATGAGCAGTTCTTC
>.|.|TRBV20-1|TRBJ2-3
CSARDPTTSTDTQYF
TGCAGTGCTAGAGATCCAACTACTAGCACAGATACGCAGTATTTT
>.|.|TRBV6-2/TRBV6-3|TRBJ1-1
CASSAGLGWNTEAFF
TGTGCCAGCAGTGCCGGGTTGGGATGGAACACTGAAGCTTTCTTT
>.|.|TRBV19|TRBJ1-2
CASSLDSYEGGYTF
TGTGCCAGTAGTTTGGACAGCTACGAGGGTGGCTACACCTTC
>.|.|TRBV19|TRBJ2-5
CASSIAGQEGETQYF
TGTGCCAGTAGTATAGCCGGACAGGAGGGGGAGACCCAGTACTTC
>.|.|TRBV5-4|TRBJ1-2
CASSPARDTYGYTF
TGTGCCAGCAGCCCCGCCAGGGACACCTATGGCTACACCTTC
>.|.|TRBV5-1|TRBJ2-2
CASNPGQNTGELFF
TGCGCCAGCAATCCGGGACAGAACACCGGGGAGCTGTTTTTT
>.|.|TRBV19|TRBJ1-1
CASSLVDTEAFF
TGTGCCAGTAGTTTGGTGGACACTGAAGCTTTCTTT
>.|once|TRBV4-2|TRBJ2-6
CASSQEASGANVLTF
TGTGCCAGCAGCCAAGAAGCCTCTGGGGCCAACGTCCTGACTTTC